Each of the 22 T cell receptor beta chains below was sequenced from the same sample in a study of CD8+ T cells in alopecia areata. Cell sorting was performed on pooled cutaneous lymph node cells with CD4, CD8alpha, NKG2D, NKG2ACE and other markers. Sequencing used cDNA as its template, made by extracting RNA and reverse transcribing it. Here immunoSEQ multiplex PCR was the method, and the copy in TCRdb shows in-frame clones only, minus some. This sample shows 200,000 to 300,000 clones and no singletons; more than 0.95% rests with the ten largest. What was sequenced was CD4+ T cells sorted from a lymph node. Receptors were obtained from a C3H/HeJ mouse with alopecia areata. The strain's MHC: H2-k.

This clone was observed a handful of times. Gene names follow the mouse nomenclature. Other DNA sequences in this sample translate to the same CDR3. The CDR3 DNA, read in part, is TGTGCCAGCAGTATCCTGGGGGGCACCGGG. Amino acid sequence: CASSILGGTG. The whole CDR3 sequence is CASSILGGTGQLYF. The chain recombines TRBV19 with TRBJ2-2; 8 positions agree with TRBD2. With the read ending 4 residues before the CDR3 end, the germline J gene is used to fill in that end. V was pared by 2 bases and J by 4 bases, with 1 base of the junction left unmatched. CDR3 length: 14 amino acids. Germline CDR1 is FNHDT and CDR2 is SITEND (reference sequence).

This clone was seen more than once but under ten times. The genes are named according to mouse. CDR3 bases read: TGTGCCAGCAGCTTAGCAGGACTGGGGTTTAACCAAGAC. The encoded protein is CASSLAGLGFNQD. The whole CDR3 reads CASSLAGLGFNQDTQYF. The chain has TRBV3 and TRBJ2-5, with TRBD2 matching 9 bases. The read comes to an end 4 residues before the CDR3 does, leaving the germline J gene to fill in the end. Germline CDR1 is SNHLY and CDR2 is FYNGKV (reference sequence). The length of the CDR3 is 17 residues. The trim removed 0 bases at V and 0 bases at J, leaving 4 bases unmatched.

On this clone: The gene names here belong to mouse. The read terminates 3 residues ahead of where the CDR3 ends, so the germline J gene completes it. This chain connects TRBV19 to TRBJ1-6, with D possibly matching TRBD1 (6 bases). TRBJ1-6 is filed as an ORF, its function uncertain. CDR3 length: 15 amino acids. Trimming removed 0 bases from V and 5 bases from J, with 9 bases in between. Germline CDR1 FNHDT, CDR2 SITEND (reference sequence). The CDR3 sequence is CASSIEGTNNSPLYF. CDR3 bases read: TGTGCCAGCAGTATAGAGGGGACAAATAATTCGCCC.

Remarks on this clone: Gene names denote mouse genes. The read comes to an end 4 residues before the CDR3 does, leaving the germline J gene to fill in the end. The genes are TRBV13-2 and TRBJ2-5; TRBD1 matches at 7 bases. There are 15 residues in the CDR3. Germline V gives CDR1 NNHNN, CDR2 SYGAGS (reference sequence). The trim removed 1 base at V and 2 bases at J, leaving 4 bases unmatched. The sequenced part of the CDR3 DNA is TGTGCCAGCGGTGATCCGACAGGGTCCCAAGAC. Translation: CASGDPTGSQD. The whole CDR3 sequence is CASGDPTGSQDTQYF.

As concerns this clone: Here the gene names and germline are mouse. The read comes to an end 4 residues before the CDR3 does, leaving the germline J gene to fill in the end. This rearrangement joins TRBV3 to TRBJ2-5, with D perhaps TRBD2 (6 bases). Germline V gene lookup returns CDR1 SNHLY and CDR2 FYNGKV (reference sequence). The CDR3 consists of 15 residues. The V and J ends lost 6 bases and 2 bases respectively, with 15 bases between them. The chain's CDR3 is CASRAGEEGQDTQYF. Incomplete CDR3 DNA: TGTGCCAGCAGGGCTGGGGAGGAGGGCCAAGAC.

In the case of this clone: These gene names are mouse names. The read falls 4 residues short of the CDR3 end, and the missing part is taken from the germline J gene. The chain links TRBV1 to TRBJ2-2, with unresolved D. The CDR3 runs 14 residues. V dropped 4 bases and J dropped 0 bases, with 6 bases sitting between them. Germline CDR1 NSQYPW, CDR2 LRSPGD (reference sequence). Partial CDR3 DNA: TGCACCTGCAGTGGACATACAAACACCGGG. It is translated as CTCSGHTNTG. The whole CDR3 is CTCSGHTNTGQLYF. Based on the CDR3 plus reference TRBV1 and TRBJ2-2, the full variable domain is VTLLEQNPRWRLVPRGQAVNLRCILKNSQYPWMSWYQQDLQKQLQWLFTLRSPGDKEVKSLPGADYLATRVTDTELRLQVANMSQGRTLYCTCSGHTNTGQLYFGEGSKLTVL.

Concerning this clone itself: Mouse names are used for the genes. Sequencing ends 4 residues short of the CDR3 end; the germline J gene provides the rest. This sequence joins TRBV31 and TRBJ1-1; the match to TRBD1 covers 7 bases. The germline gives CDR1 GKSSPN, CDR2 SITVG. Unmatched junction bases numbered 5, after V lost 1 base and J lost 0 bases. This CDR3 is built from 15 residues. Partial CDR3 DNA: TGTGCCTGGAGTCCCACAGGGGCTGCAAACACA. This codes for CAWSPTGAANT. The CDR3 in its entirety is CAWSPTGAANTEVFF.

This clone showed up just a few times. Gene names and germline refer to mouse. The sequenced part of the CDR3 DNA is TGCACCTGCAGTGCAGACCGGGACAGGGGTGATTCGCCC. Encoded protein: CTCSADRDRGDSP. The full-length CDR3 reads as CTCSADRDRGDSPLYF. The rearrangement uses TRBV1 and TRBJ1-6; 10 nucleotides match TRBD1. Coverage ceases 3 residues before the CDR3 finishes, and the germline J gene fills in the end. TRBJ1-6 is noted as an ORF with a role that remains uncertain. Germline V gives CDR1 NSQYPW, CDR2 LRSPGD (reference sequence). The V gene end was trimmed by 0 bases and the J gene end by 8 bases; junction bases not matched to a gene: 4. The CDR3 totals 16 residues.

Comments on this clone: The gene names here belong to mouse. The read falls 4 residues short of the CDR3 end, and the missing part is taken from the germline J gene. The sample holds other DNA sequences that translate to the same CDR3. This chain uses TRBV13-1 with TRBJ2-5; the match to TRBD2 covers 8 bases. CDR3 length equals 13 residues. Germline CDR1 reads NSHNY; CDR2 reads SYGAGN. CDR3 residues: CASSELGEDTQYF. The part of the CDR3 DNA that was read is TGTGCCAGCAGTGAACTGGGGGAGGAC.

This clone was seen more than once but under ten times. Gene names and germline refer to mouse. The CDR3 goes on 4 residues after the read ends, and that part is filled in from the germline J gene. This chain links TRBV13-2 with TRBJ1-2; 7 positions agree with TRBD1. This CDR3 contains 14 residues. CDR1 is NNHNN, CDR2 SYGAGS, per germline (reference sequence). The V segment lost 2 bases and the J segment 4 bases; nucleotides outside the gene matches: 5. The CDR3 here is CASGEGGKGSDYTF. Incomplete CDR3 DNA: TGTGCCAGCGGTGAAGGGGGCAAGGGCTCC.

On this clone: A far larger clone differs by one base, so this is likely a read error. Mouse germline and gene names are used. The read comes to an end 4 residues before the CDR3 does, leaving the germline J gene to fill in the end. The gene calls are TRBV13-1 and TRBJ2-5; 10 bases align to TRBD2. The CDR3 loop spans 14 amino acids. From germline, CDR1 is NSHNY and CDR2 SYGAGN. V dropped 5 bases and J dropped 3; count of bases not matched to a gene: 3. The CDR3 bases that were read are TGTGCCAGCAGCCAGGACTGGGGGCAAGAC. Residues: CASSQDWGQD. The entire CDR3 reads CASSQDWGQDTQYF.

About this clone itself: Each gene name is a mouse one. The CDR3 end lies 4 residues beyond the end of the read and is filled in from the germline J gene. The chain has TRBV13-3 and TRBJ1-1; 11 nucleotides align to TRBD1. The CDR3 has 17 residues. Unmatched junction bases numbered 7, after V lost 3 bases and J lost 0 bases. Germline CDR1 is NNHDY and CDR2 is SYVADS. CDR3 sequence reads: CASSVRDRGIANTEVFF. The part of the CDR3 DNA that was read is TGTGCCAGCAGTGTCCGGGACAGGGGGATTGCAAACACA.

This clone was counted a few times. Each gene name is a mouse one. The read terminates 4 residues ahead of where the CDR3 ends, so the germline J gene completes it. The same CDR3 is also encoded by other DNA sequences in this sample. The rearrangement uses TRBV5 and TRBJ1-2, with 7 nucleotides matching TRBD1. This CDR3 is 15 amino acids long. Germline V gene lookup returns CDR1 LGHNA and CDR2 YNLKQL (reference sequence). Germline trimming cut 0 bases from V and 3 bases from J; bases unmatched to any gene: 4. CDR3 sequence reads: CASSQEQGSDSDYTF. The part of the CDR3 DNA that was read is TGTGCCAGCAGCCAAGAACAGGGGTCGGACTCC.

This clone was counted between two and nine times. Germline and genes here are mouse. Coverage ceases 4 residues before the CDR3 finishes, and the germline J gene fills in the end. The identical CDR3 is also encoded by other nucleotide sequences in the sample. The chain employs TRBV31 and TRBJ2-3, with D tentatively TRBD2 (7 bases). Germline V lookup: CDR1 GKSSPN, CDR2 SITVG. Between the trimmed V and J ends, which lost 4 bases and 2 bases, there was a span of 10 bases. This CDR3 spans 13 amino acids. CDR3 in amino acids: CAWTGGHAETLYF. The sequenced part of the CDR3 DNA is TGTGCCTGGACCGGGGGGCATGCAGAA. The variable domain in full, completed from reference TRBV31 and TRBJ2-3, reads AQTIHQWPVAEIKAVGSPLSLGCTIKGKSSPNLYWYWQATGGTLQQLFYSITVGQVESVVQLNLSASRPKDDQFILSTEKLLLSHSGFYLCAWTGGHAETLYFGSGTRLTVL.

This clone was observed a few times. Gene names follow the mouse nomenclature. The CDR3 is cut off 3 residues early in the read; its end comes from the germline J gene. The chain links TRBV13-1 to TRBJ1-6, with 10 positions matching TRBD1. TRBJ1-6 is an ORF for which the function is uncertain. J gave up 6 bases and V 5 bases, and 5 bases lay outside the gene matches. The CDR3 runs 15 residues. The germline V gene encodes CDR1 NSHNY and CDR2 SYGAGN. The sequenced part of the CDR3 DNA is TGTGCCAGCAGCCGGGGGACAGGGGTTAATTCGCCC. Its protein product is CASSRGTGVNSP. The whole CDR3 sequence is CASSRGTGVNSPLYF.

This clone has only a few counts. Germline and genes here are mouse. The CDR3 end falls 4 residues outside the read, so it is completed with the germline J gene. This sequence joins TRBV19 and TRBJ2-2, with 11 positions matching TRBD1. The J segment lost 6 bases and the V segment lost 3 bases, leaving 1 base of the junction unmatched. Germline V gene sequence: CDR1 FNHDT, CDR2 SITEND (reference sequence). This CDR3 comprises 14 residues. CDR3 DNA (partial): TGTGCCAGCAGTAAGGACAGGGGGCCCGGG. This codes for CASSKDRGPG. From start to end, the CDR3 is CASSKDRGPGQLYF.

As for this clone: The genes and germline here are from mouse. The sequence runs out 3 residues before the end of the CDR3; the remainder is reconstructed from the germline J gene. The rearrangement uses TRBV13-3 and TRBJ1-6; no reliable D call. TRBJ1-6 counts as an open reading frame of uncertain function. V gave up 6 bases and J gave up 6 bases, with 7 bases separating them. Germline-derived CDR1 and CDR2 are NNHDY and SYVADS. CDR3 size: 12 residues. The CDR3 protein is CASKPVNSPLYF. The covered CDR3 bases are TGTGCCAGCAAACCTGTTAATTCGCCC.

A remark on this clone: Mouse germline and gene names are used. The read falls 4 residues short of the CDR3 end, and the missing part is taken from the germline J gene. The V and J genes are TRBV31 and TRBJ2-5; 9 nucleotides agree with TRBD1. The CDR3 extends over 15 amino acids. Germline V lookup: CDR1 GKSSPN, CDR2 SITVG. CDR3 DNA, as far as it was read: TGTGCCTGGAGTCCCCCCGGGACAGGGAAAGAC. Amino acid sequence: CAWSPPGTGKD. The entire CDR3 reads CAWSPPGTGKDTQYF.

This clone appeared a few times. Here the gene names and germline are mouse. The read comes to an end 4 residues before the CDR3 does, leaving the germline J gene to fill in the end. This rearrangement joins TRBV19 to TRBJ2-7, with 8 nucleotides matching TRBD1. This CDR3 spans 14 amino acids. Germline CDR1 FNHDT, CDR2 SITEND (reference sequence). This CDR3 is CASSIVDRADEQYF. CDR3 DNA (partial): TGTGCCAGCAGTATAGTGGACAGGGCAGAT.

The table lists this clone with a few counts. Gene names and germline refer to mouse. Coverage ceases 4 residues before the CDR3 finishes, and the germline J gene fills in the end. J is TRBJ2-3 and V is TRBV1; TRBD2 matches 8 bases. V lost 6 bases to trimming and J lost 0 bases; unmatched junction nucleotides: 2. CDR3 length: 14 residues. CDR1 and CDR2 from the germline V gene are NSQYPW and LRSPGD (reference sequence). The CDR3 loop reads CTCRLGASAETLYF. CDR3 bases read: TGCACCTGCAGACTGGGGGCTAGTGCAGAA.

Of note for this clone: Gene labels here are mouse ones. CDR3 residues: CASSADKNSDYTF. The sequenced CDR3 bases are TGTGCCAGCAGTGCCGACAAAAACTCC. This sequence joins TRBV13-1 and TRBJ1-2, with D hard to call. The read gets to within 4 residues of the CDR3 end, and the germline J gene fills in the rest. Germline V lookup: CDR1 NSHNY, CDR2 SYGAGN. This CDR3 comprises 13 residues. Trimming left V 3 bases short and J 1 base short, with 7 bases between.

Comment on this clone: Gene names are the mouse ones. Read sequence stops 4 residues before the CDR3 end, and the germline J gene provides the missing end. This specimen includes other DNA sequences encoding the same CDR3. The gene calls are TRBV13-3 and TRBJ1-2; a weak D match, TRBD1 (6 bases). Germline V CDR1 and CDR2: NNHDY, SYVADS. The V gene lost 8 bases and the J gene lost 1 base, with 9 bases spanning the gap. The CDR3 extends over 12 amino acids. Here the CDR3 reads CASSRGNSDYTF. The CDR3 DNA, read in part, is TGTGCCAGTTCCAGGGGAAACTCC.